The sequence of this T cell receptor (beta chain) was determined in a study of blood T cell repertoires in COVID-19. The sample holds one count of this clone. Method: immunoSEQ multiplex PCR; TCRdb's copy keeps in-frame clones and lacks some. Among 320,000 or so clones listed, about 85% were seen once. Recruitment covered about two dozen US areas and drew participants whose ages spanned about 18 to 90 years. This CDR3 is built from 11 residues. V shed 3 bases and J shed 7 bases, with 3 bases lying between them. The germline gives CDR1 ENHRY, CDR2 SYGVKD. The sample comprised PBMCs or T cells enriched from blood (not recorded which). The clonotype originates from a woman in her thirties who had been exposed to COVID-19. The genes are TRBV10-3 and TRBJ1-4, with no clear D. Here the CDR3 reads CAISDLEKLFF. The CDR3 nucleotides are TGTGCCATCAGTGATCTTGAAAAACTGTTTTTT.